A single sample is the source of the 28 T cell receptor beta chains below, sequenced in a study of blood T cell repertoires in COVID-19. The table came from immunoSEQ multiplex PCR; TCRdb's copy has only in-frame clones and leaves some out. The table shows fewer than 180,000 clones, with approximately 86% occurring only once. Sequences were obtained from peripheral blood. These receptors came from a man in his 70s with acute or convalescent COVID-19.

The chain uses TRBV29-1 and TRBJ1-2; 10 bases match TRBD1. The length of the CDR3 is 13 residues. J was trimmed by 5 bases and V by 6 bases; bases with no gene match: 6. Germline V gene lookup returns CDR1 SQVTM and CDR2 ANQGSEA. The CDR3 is CSVGQGEAYGYTF. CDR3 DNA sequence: TGCAGCGTAGGACAGGGGGAAGCGTATGGCTACACCTTC.

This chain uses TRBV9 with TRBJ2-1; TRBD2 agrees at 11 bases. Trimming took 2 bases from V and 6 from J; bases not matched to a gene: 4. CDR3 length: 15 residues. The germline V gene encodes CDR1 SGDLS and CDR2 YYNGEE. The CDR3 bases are TGTGCCAGCAGCGTGTTAGCGGGAGGGATCAATGAGCAGTTCTTC. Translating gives CASSVLAGGINEQFF.

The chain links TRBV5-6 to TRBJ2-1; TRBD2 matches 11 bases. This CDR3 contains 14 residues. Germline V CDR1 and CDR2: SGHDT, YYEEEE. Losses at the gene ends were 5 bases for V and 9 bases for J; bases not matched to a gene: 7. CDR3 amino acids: CASRRRTSGSEQFF. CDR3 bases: TGTGCCAGCAGAAGACGGACTAGCGGGTCTGAGCAGTTCTTC.

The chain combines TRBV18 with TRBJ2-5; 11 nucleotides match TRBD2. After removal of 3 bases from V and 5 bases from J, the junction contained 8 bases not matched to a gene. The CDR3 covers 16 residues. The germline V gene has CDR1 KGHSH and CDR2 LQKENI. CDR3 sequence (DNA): TGTGCCAGCTCACCTAGCGGGAGGGCCGCTCTCGAGACCCAGTACTTC. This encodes CASSPSGRAALETQYF.

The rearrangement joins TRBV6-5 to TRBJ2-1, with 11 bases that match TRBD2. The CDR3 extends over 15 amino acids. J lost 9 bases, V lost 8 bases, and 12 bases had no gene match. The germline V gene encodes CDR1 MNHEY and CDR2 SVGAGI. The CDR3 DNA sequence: TGTGCCAGCGCGTCCTTAGCGGGAGGGCCAGGTGAGCAGTTCTTC. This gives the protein CASASLAGGPGEQFF.

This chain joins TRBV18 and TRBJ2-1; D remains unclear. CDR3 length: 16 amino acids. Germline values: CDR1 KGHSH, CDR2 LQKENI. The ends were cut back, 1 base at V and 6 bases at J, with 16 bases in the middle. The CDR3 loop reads CASSPLLTASGNEQFF. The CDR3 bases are TGTGCCAGCTCACCACTTTTGACGGCTTCGGGCAATGAGCAGTTCTTC.

The CDR3 reads CASSYSSPGTDTQYF. The CDR3 coding sequence is TGTGCCAGCAGTTACTCAAGCCCAGGGACAGATACGCAGTATTTT. The chain links TRBV6-2 or TRBV6-3 to TRBJ2-3, with D possibly matching TRBD1 (5 bases). Germline V lookup: CDR1 MNHEY, CDR2 SVGEGT. CDR3 length: 15 amino acids. Between the trimmed V and J ends, which lost 0 bases and 3 bases, there was a span of 10 bases.

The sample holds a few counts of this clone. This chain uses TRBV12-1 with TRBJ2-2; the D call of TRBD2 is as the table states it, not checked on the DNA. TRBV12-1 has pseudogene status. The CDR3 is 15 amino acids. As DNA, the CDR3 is TGTGCCAGCAGCTTTCCTTCTAGCGCAACCGGGGAGCTGTTTTTT. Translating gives CASSFPSSATGELFF.

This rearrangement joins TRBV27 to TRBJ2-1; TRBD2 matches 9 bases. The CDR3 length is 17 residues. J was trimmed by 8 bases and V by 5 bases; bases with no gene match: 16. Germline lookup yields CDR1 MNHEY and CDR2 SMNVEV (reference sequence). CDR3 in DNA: TGTGCCAGCAGTGTTCTTGGAGGGGGCGGGAGGGAGGATGAGCAGTTCTTC. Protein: CASSVLGGGGREDEQFF.

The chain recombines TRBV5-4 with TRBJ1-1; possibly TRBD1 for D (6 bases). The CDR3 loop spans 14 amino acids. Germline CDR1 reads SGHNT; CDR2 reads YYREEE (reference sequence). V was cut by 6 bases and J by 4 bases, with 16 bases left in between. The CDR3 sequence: CASTLAGVPTEAFF. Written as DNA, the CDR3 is TGTGCCAGCACCCTGGCAGGGGTCCCCACTGAAGCTTTCTTT.

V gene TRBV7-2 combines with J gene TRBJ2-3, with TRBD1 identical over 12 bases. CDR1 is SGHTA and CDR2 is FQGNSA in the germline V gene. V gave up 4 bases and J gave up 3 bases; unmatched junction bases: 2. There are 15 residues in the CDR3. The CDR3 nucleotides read TGTGCCAGCAGCTGGGACAGGGGGCCAACAGATACGCAGTATTTT. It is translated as CASSWDRGPTDTQYF.

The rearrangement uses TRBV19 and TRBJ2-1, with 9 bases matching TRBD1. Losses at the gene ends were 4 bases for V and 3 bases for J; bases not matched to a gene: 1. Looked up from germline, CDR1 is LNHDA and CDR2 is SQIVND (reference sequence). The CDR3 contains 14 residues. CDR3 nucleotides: TGTGCCAGTAGTACGGACAGGGGCTACAATGAGCAGTTCTTC. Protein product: CASSTDRGYNEQFF.

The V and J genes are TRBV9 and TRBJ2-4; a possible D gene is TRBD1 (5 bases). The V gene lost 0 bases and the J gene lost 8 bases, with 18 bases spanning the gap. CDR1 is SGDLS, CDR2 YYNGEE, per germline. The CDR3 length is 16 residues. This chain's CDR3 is CASSVGGKLTDDIQYF. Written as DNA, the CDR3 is TGTGCCAGCAGCGTAGGGGGCAAACTGACTGACGACATTCAGTACTTC.

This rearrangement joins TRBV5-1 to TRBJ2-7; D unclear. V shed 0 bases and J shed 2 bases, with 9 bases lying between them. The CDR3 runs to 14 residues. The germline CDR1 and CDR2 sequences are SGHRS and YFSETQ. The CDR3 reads CASSLEQPAYEQYF. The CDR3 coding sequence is TGCGCCAGCAGCTTGGAACAGCCTGCCTACGAGCAGTACTTC.

The CDR3 nucleotides are TGTGCCAGTAGTATAGCCCCAGGGCGGTCGATCACTGAAGCTTTCTTT. Translation: CASSIAPGRSITEAFF. This chain connects TRBV19 to TRBJ1-1; D is perhaps TRBD1 (5 bases). CDR3 length equals 16 residues. The V end was cut by 1 base, the J end by 4 bases, with 16 bases between. Germline V gene data show CDR1 as LNHDA and CDR2 as SQIVND (reference sequence).

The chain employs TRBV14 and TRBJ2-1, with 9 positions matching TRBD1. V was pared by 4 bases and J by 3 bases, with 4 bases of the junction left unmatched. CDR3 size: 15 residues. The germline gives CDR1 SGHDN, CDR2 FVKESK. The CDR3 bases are TGTGCCAGCAGCCCGGTGACAGGGGGCTACAATGAGCAGTTCTTC. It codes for CASSPVTGGYNEQFF. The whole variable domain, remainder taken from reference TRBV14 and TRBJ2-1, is EAGVTQFPSHSVIEKGQTVTLRCDPISGHDNLYWYRRVMGKEIKFLLHFVKESKQDESGMPNNRFLAERTGGTYSTLKVQPAELEDSGVYFCASSPVTGGYNEQFFGPGTRLTVL.

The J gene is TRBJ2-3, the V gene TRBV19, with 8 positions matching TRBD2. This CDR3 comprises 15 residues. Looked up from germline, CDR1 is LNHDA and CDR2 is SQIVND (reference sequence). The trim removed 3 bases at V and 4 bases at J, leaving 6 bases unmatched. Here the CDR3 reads CASSISSGSSDTQYF. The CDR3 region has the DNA TGTGCCAGTAGTATCAGCAGCGGGAGCTCAGATACGCAGTATTTT.

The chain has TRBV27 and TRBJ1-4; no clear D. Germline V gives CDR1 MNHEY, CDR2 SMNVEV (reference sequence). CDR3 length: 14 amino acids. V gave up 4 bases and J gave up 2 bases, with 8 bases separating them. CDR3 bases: TGTGCCAGCAGTTACTATTCGACTAATGAAAAACTGTTTTTT. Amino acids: CASSYYSTNEKLFF.

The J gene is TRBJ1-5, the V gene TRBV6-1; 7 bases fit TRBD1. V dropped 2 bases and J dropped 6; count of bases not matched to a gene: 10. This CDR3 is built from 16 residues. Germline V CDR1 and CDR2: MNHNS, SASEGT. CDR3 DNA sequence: TGTGCCAGCAGTGAAATGGGCAGGGGGGTCGTTCAGCCCCAGCATTTT. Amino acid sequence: CASSEMGRGVVQPQHF.

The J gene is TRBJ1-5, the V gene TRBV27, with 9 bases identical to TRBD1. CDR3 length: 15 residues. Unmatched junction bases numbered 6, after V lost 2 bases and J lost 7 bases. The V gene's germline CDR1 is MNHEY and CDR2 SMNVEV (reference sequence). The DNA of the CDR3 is TGTGCCAGCAGTTTAAAGACAGGGGGACAGCAGCCCCAGCATTTT. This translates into CASSLKTGGQQPQHF.

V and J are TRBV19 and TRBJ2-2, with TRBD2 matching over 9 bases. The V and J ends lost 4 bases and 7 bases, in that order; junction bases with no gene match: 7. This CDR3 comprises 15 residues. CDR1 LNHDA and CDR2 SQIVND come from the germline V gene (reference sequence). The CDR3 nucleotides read TGTGCCAGTAGTAGGGTAGCGGGAGCGATCGGGGAGCTGTTTTTT. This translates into CASSRVAGAIGELFF.

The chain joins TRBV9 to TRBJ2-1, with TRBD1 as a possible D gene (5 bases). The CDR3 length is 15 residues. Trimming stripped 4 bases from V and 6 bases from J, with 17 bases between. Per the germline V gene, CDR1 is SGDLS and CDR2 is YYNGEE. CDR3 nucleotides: TGTGCCAGCAGCCCCCTCGGCAGGGATCTCAATGAGCAGTTCTTC. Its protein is CASSPLGRDLNEQFF.

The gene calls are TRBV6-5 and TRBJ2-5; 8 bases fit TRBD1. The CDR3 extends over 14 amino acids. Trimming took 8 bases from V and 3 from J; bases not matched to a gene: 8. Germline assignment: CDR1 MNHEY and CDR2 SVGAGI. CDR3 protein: CASSSTGGKETQYF. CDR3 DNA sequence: TGTGCCAGCTCGAGCACAGGGGGTAAAGAGACCCAGTACTTC.

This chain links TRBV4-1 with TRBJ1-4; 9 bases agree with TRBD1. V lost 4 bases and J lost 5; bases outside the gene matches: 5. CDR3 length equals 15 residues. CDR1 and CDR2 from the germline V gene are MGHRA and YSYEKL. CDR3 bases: TGCGCCAGCAGCCTCTCCGGGACAGGGAATGAAAAACTGTTTTTT. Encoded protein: CASSLSGTGNEKLFF.

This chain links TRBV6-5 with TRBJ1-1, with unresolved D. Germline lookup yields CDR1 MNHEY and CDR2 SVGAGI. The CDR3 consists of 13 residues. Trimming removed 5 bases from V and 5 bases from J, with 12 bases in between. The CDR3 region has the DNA TGTGCCAGCAGTCCCGAGAGGGTGACTGAAGCTTTCTTT. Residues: CASSPERVTEAFF.

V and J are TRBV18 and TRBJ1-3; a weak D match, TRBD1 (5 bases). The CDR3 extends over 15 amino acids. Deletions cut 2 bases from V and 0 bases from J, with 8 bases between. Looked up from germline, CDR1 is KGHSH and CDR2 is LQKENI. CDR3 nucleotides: TGTGCCAGCTCACCATTACAGGACTCTGGAAACACCATATATTTT. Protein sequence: CASSPLQDSGNTIYF.

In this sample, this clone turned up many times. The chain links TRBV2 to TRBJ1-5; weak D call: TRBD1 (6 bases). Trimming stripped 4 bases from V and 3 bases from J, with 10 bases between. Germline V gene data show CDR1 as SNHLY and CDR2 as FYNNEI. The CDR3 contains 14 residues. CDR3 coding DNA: TGTGCCAGCAGTGTGGGGGACAACAATCAGCCCCAGCATTTT. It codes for CASSVGDNNQPQHF. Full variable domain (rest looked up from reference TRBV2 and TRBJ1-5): EPEVTQTPSHQVTQMGQEVILRCVPISNHLYFYWYRQILGQKVEFLVSFYNNEISEKSEIFDDQFSVERPDGSNFTLKIRSTKLEDSAMYFCASSVGDNNQPQHFGDGTRLSIL.

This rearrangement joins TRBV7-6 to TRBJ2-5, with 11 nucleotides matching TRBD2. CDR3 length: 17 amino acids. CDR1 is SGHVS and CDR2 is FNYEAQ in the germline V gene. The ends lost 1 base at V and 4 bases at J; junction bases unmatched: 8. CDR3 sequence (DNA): TGTGCCAGCAGCTTAGGAGTAGCGGGAGGGTTTGCAGAGACCCAGTACTTC. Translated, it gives CASSLGVAGGFAETQYF. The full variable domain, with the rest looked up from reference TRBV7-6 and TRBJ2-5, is GAGVSQSPRYKVTKRGQDVALRCDPISGHVSLYWYRQALGQGPEFLTYFNYEAQQDKSGLPNDRFSAERPEGSISTLTIQRTEQRDSAMYRCASSLGVAGGFAETQYFGPGTRLLVL.